This T cell receptor beta chain was sequenced during a study of CD8 T cells in ankylosing spondylitis. Study-wide findings and caveats: Significantly higher representation of disease-linked clones was reported for matched ankylosing spondylitis synovial fluid. A TCR beta motif made of eight highly homologous variants seemed typical of ankylosing spondylitis blood.

The length of the CDR3 is 18 residues. Germline CDR1 and CDR2: MNHNS and SASEGT. J gave up 0 bases and V 3 bases, and 13 bases lay outside the gene matches. 5'-RACE, quantitative and with molecular barcodes, yielded the TCR beta libraries. TCRdb passed the 5' RACE reads through MiXCR, listing each CDR3 protein once. The data show approximately 550,000 distinct CDR3 sequences, roughly 13% seen once. As for this clonotype: The target antigen is unknown.

The specimen sequenced was blood, either unsorted or a sorted T cell fraction (not recorded which). The receptor was isolated from a male donor with ankylosing spondylitis. The V and J genes are TRBV6-1 and TRBJ1-1; 7 positions match TRBD1. The CDR3 sequence is CASSDPGRGQNLNTEAFF. CDR3 DNA: TGTGCCAGCAGTGACCCCGGGCGGGGACAGAACCTGAACACTGAAGCTTTCTTT.